The 9 T cell receptor beta chains reported below all come from one sample, sequenced in a study of T-cell memory formation after mild COVID-19. MiXCR, run by TCRdb on the 5' RACE reads, gives a single entry per CDR3 protein. The repertoire consists of about 310,000 distinct CDR3 sequences, with approximately 19% occurring once and the leading ten covering about 21%. Specimen: PBMCs or a T cell subset sorted from them (not recorded which). The receptor set was obtained from a man aged 18 to 30 who had mild COVID-19 (a few samples of this study predate the infection). Cell type and time point are not known.

In this sample, this clonotype turned up a few times. The chain is built from TRBV7-9 and TRBJ2-7, with 7 bases lining up with TRBD1. The germline CDR1 and CDR2 sequences are SEHNR and FQNEAQ (reference sequence). V lost 5 bases and J lost 3; bases outside the gene matches: 7. The CDR3 sequence is 14 residues long. The CDR3 spells CASSRDSRIYEQYV. As DNA, the CDR3 is TGTGCCAGCAGCCGGGACAGCCGGATCTACGAGCAGTACGTC.

This clonotype was seen a handful of times. The chain couples TRBV7-2 to TRBJ1-5; possible D gene TRBD1, 5 bases. Germline V gene lookup returns CDR1 SGHTA and CDR2 FQGNSA. Trimming left V 2 bases short and J 5 bases short, with 10 bases between. CDR3 length: 14 residues. CDR3 DNA: TGTGCCAGCAGCTTATGGCAGGGCGATCAGCCCCAGCATTTT. This codes for CASSLWQGDQPQHF.

The chain carries TRBV13 and TRBJ2-7; D is unresolved. V dropped 5 bases and J dropped 0 bases, with 8 bases sitting between them. Germline V lookup: CDR1 PRHDT, CDR2 FYEKMQ (reference sequence). The CDR3 is 13 residues long. The CDR3 loop reads CASSPGPSYEQYF. In DNA, the CDR3 is TGTGCCAGCAGCCCGGGCCCCTCCTACGAGCAGTACTTC.

This clonotype was counted between two and nine times. The CDR3 DNA reads as TGTGCCAGCAGCTTAGGTGTGGGGGTGAGCACAGATACGCAGTATTTT. It encodes CASSLGVGVSTDTQYF. The chain has TRBV7-2 and TRBJ2-3, with D perhaps being TRBD1 or TRBD2 (5 bases each). Between the trimmed V and J ends, which lost 1 base and 0 bases, there was a span of 11 bases. Per germline, CDR1 SGHTA and CDR2 FQGNSA. The CDR3 is made up of 16 amino acids.

This chain links TRBV4-1 with TRBJ2-7, with D possibly matching TRBD1 (6 bases). The CDR3 extends over 15 amino acids. V gave up 4 bases and J gave up 4 bases, with 17 bases separating them. CDR1 MGHRA and CDR2 YSYEKL come from the germline V gene. The DNA for the CDR3 is TGCGCCAGCAGCCTGGGGGCCCTCCCGTTTTACGAGCAGTACGTC. Its protein product is CASSLGALPFYEQYV.

This clonotype was seen only a few times. This chain uses TRBV18 with TRBJ2-3, with 10 bases identical to TRBD2. The length of the CDR3 is 17 residues. The junction had 8 bases not matched to a gene; V was cut back by 4 bases and J by 1 base. CDR1 KGHSH and CDR2 LQKENI come from the germline V gene. As DNA, the CDR3 is TGTGCCAGCTCACGAGGCGGACTAGCGGAGGGCACAGATACGCAGTATTTT. Amino acids: CASSRGGLAEGTDTQYF.

This rearrangement joins TRBV12-3 or TRBV12-4 to TRBJ1-3, with TRBD1 as a possible D gene (6 bases). Trimming shortened V by 1 base and J by 0 bases, and 10 bases separated the two germline ends. The CDR3 length is 16 residues. The CDR3 spells CASSLVVGGSGNTIYF. Written as DNA, the CDR3 is TGTGCCAGCAGTTTAGTGGTAGGGGGCTCTGGAAACACCATATATTTT.

This clonotype was recorded a few times. The chain is built from TRBV5-1 and TRBJ2-3; TRBD2 aligns across 8 bases. V shed 4 bases, J shed 4 bases, and the junction held 11 bases outside the gene matches. The germline CDR1 and CDR2 sequences are SGHRS and YFSETQ. The length of the CDR3 is 16 residues. The CDR3 protein is CASSDPGGGSSDTQYF. CDR3 in DNA: TGCGCCAGCAGCGACCCCGGGGGGGGTTCATCAGATACGCAGTATTTT.

Ten or more counts support this clonotype. CDR3 DNA: TGTGCCAGCAGCGTAACTAGCGGGGATTTCTCCTACGAGCAGTACTTC. Protein: CASSVTSGDFSYEQYF. The chain couples TRBV7-2 to TRBJ2-7, with 10 bases identical to TRBD2. This CDR3 is 16 amino acids long. Per germline, CDR1 SGHTA and CDR2 FQGNSA. V lost 5 bases, J lost 0 bases, and 7 bases stayed unmatched.